The T cell receptor beta chain described here comes from a study of T cell responses to AZD1222 COVID-19 vaccine. Points from the study as a whole: Elevations in Spike-specific TCR breadth and depth followed administration of two AZD1222 doses.

Investigators merged groups given second doses at roughly 4 or roughly 12 weeks. Regarding this clone: No antigen is known for it.

The CDR3 runs to 23 residues. Per germline, CDR1 MNHEY and CDR2 SMNVEV (reference sequence). The trim removed 8 bases at V and 2 bases at J, leaving 27 bases unmatched. Sequenced by immunoSEQ multiplex PCR; TCRdb stores in-frame clones only, minus some. The sample shows some 120,000 clones, 70% to 90% of them seen only once. The source of this sequence is an adult who received the AZD1222 COVID-19 vaccine. The chain employs TRBV27 and TRBJ2-6; 10 bases map to TRBD1. This sample comprised peripheral blood, obtained 28 days after the second AZD1222 dose. The CDR3 is CASQPTIGQGVLPFSPGANVLTF. The CDR3 DNA is TGTGCCAGCCAACCAACCATAGGACAGGGGGTGCTCCCCTTCTCACCTGGGGCCAACGTCCTGACTTTC.